The 9 T cell receptor beta chains listed next were all sequenced from one sample in a study of T cell repertoires in cytomegalovirus infection. MiXCR, applied by TCRdb to the reads, yields one record per CDR3 protein. In the table there are hundreds of thousands of distinct CDR3 sequences, 25% to 35% of which are singletons. Their antigen targets remain unknown. Sequenced here: cultured PBMCs, sampled from culture after CMV antigen stimulation. These TCRs come from a human donor in good health (CMV status not recorded). Some clones in this sample may be carry-over from other donors' samples.

The rearrangement links TRBV27 to TRBJ1-1; D gene uncertain. V was cut by 5 bases and J by 1 base, with 8 bases left in between. The CDR3 extends over 13 amino acids. The germline V gene has CDR1 MNHEY and CDR2 SMNVEV (reference sequence). DNA of the CDR3: TGTGCCAGCAGTGGACCTCAGAACACTGAAGCTTTCTTT. Its protein is CASSGPQNTEAFF.

This sequence joins TRBV20-1 and TRBJ2-1; 9 bases are shared with TRBD2. CDR1 is DFQATT, CDR2 SNEGSKA, per germline (reference sequence). This CDR3 is 15 amino acids long. V lost 3 bases, J lost 6 bases, and 9 bases stayed unmatched. The CDR3 DNA reads as TGCAGTGCTAGCCGGCTAGCGGGACGTGGCAATGAGCAGTTCTTC. Protein: CSASRLAGRGNEQFF.

The chain combines TRBV12-3 or TRBV12-4 with TRBJ2-2; 15 bases align to TRBD2. V lost 4 bases to trimming and J lost 7 bases; unmatched junction nucleotides: 4. The CDR3 covers 16 residues. CDR3 coding DNA: TGTGCCAGCAGTTGGGGACTAGCGGGAGGTTTCGGGGAGCTGTTTTTT. This sequence encodes CASSWGLAGGFGELFF.

This clonotype was seen a handful of times. The chain has TRBV28 and TRBJ1-5; D might be TRBD1 (6 bases). Per the germline V gene, CDR1 is MDHEN and CDR2 is SYDVKM. The CDR3 extends over 18 amino acids. V was trimmed by 3 bases and J by 0 bases, leaving 18 bases between them. Here the CDR3 DNA reads TGTGCCAGCAGTTTCGGAACGACCGGGGGCGTTAGCAATCAGCCCCAGCATTTT. This sequence encodes CASSFGTTGGVSNQPQHF.

This clonotype occurred a few times. The J gene is TRBJ1-1, the V gene TRBV28; TRBD1 matches at 10 bases. The CDR3 covers 12 residues. Germline CDR1 and CDR2: MDHEN and SYDVKM. J lost 11 bases, V lost 6 bases, and 6 bases had no gene match. The CDR3 sequence: CASSLDRGPAFF. CDR3 nucleotides: TGTGCCAGCAGCCTCGACAGGGGGCCTGCTTTCTTT.

This clonotype was seen at least ten times. This chain links TRBV7-2 with TRBJ2-3; possibly TRBD2 for D (6 bases). This CDR3 is 16 amino acids long. Germline CDR1 reads SGHTA; CDR2 reads FQGNSA. V dropped 1 base and J dropped 0 bases, with 11 bases sitting between them. For the CDR3, the DNA is TGTGCCAGCAGCTTAGGTGGCGGGGCTAGCACAGATACGCAGTATTTT. Translating it yields CASSLGGGASTDTQYF.

The chain joins TRBV4-1 to TRBJ2-3; 10 bases agree with TRBD2. CDR3 length equals 16 residues. Germline loops: CDR1 MGHRA, CDR2 YSYEKL. J lost 2 bases, V lost 2 bases, and 4 bases had no gene match. CDR3 DNA: TGCGCCAGCAGCCAATCTACTAGCGGGGTCACAGATACGCAGTATTTT. Translation: CASSQSTSGVTDTQYF.

This clonotype was counted between two and nine times. The V call is TRBV7-3, the J call TRBJ2-5, with 8 bases that match TRBD2. With V trimmed by 5 bases and J by 9 bases, 8 bases remained unmatched. Germline V CDR1 and CDR2: SGHTA, FQGTGA. The CDR3 runs 13 residues. CDR3 sequence: CASSSRGGKAQYF. DNA for the CDR3: TGTGCCAGCAGCAGTCGGGGGGGAAAGGCCCAGTACTTC.

V is TRBV20-1 and J is TRBJ1-1; possibly TRBD1 for D (6 bases). The CDR3 has 12 amino acids. Germline loops: CDR1 DFQATT, CDR2 SNEGSKA (reference sequence). CDR3 bases: TGCAGAAGCAACAGGGAGAGCACTGAAGCTTTCTTT. Translation gives CRSNRESTEAFF.